The clone carrying this TCR beta chain has a handful of counts. The CDR3 sequence is 14 residues long. Germline values: CDR1 LGHNT, CDR2 FRNRAP. V dropped 6 bases and J dropped 7 bases, with 15 bases sitting between them. These data originate in a study of T-cell reconstitution after alpha-beta-depleted transplantation in children. It was with unique molecular identifiers that the TCRbeta library was prepared. TCRdb reprocessed the PCR reads with MiXCR, giving one entry per CDR3 protein. The repertoire consists of approximately 350,000 distinct CDR3 sequences, with about 14% occurring once and the leading ten covering 4.3%.

The chain links TRBV12-5 to TRBJ1-4; D might be TRBD1 (6 bases). The receptor was isolated from a human donor who donated a stem cell graft to a child with Fanconi anemia. The starting material was PBMCs, obtained from the stem cell graft. CDR3 region: CASGTDRLAEKLFF. CDR3 bases: TGTGCTAGTGGAACCGACAGGCTGGCTGAAAAACTGTTTTTT.